A selection of T cell receptor beta chains follows, all from one sample in a study of OX40 agonist ivuxolimab in advanced cancers. The method was immunoSEQ multiplex PCR; TCRdb's version includes in-frame clones alone and lacks a portion of them. The table lists approximately 87,000 clones, 80% to 95% of them singletons, with 3.4% in the top ten. Here the sequenced sample was CD4+ or CD8+ T cells sorted from blood, taken in a trial of the OX40 agonist ivuxolimab. The receptors stem from an adult with an advanced solid tumor such as melanoma, head and neck, liver or kidney cancer. CDR3s include the opening cysteine and the closing phenylalanine or tryptophan. The order of the fields is J gene, V gene, clone size, D gene, CDR3 protein, CDR3 DNA. The D gene is left open where the match is weak. The size of a clone is reported for some rows only, either as once, few or many, or as a class for expanded clones.

TRBJ1-2,TRBV2,once,NA,CASSVGQAIGYTF,TGTGCCAGCAGTGTGGGACAAGCTATTGGCTACACCTTC
TRBJ1-5,TRBV27,NA,TRBD1,CASSPGGKVQPQHF,TGTGCCAGCAGTCCAGGGGGGAAGGTTCAGCCCCAGCATTTT
TRBJ1-2,TRBV9,NA,NA,CASSVDTHYGYTF,TGTGCCAGCAGCGTAGACACGCACTATGGCTACACCTTC
TRBJ2-2,TRBV6-1,NA,NA,CASSEVGELFF,TGTGCCAGCAGTGAAGTGGGGGAGCTGTTTTTT
TRBJ2-1,TRBV5-6,NA,NA,CASSFGLNNEQFF,TGTGCCAGCAGCTTCGGACTGAACAATGAGCAGTTCTTC
TRBJ1-2,TRBV2,NA,NA,CASLTGRGGYGYTF,TGTGCCAGCCTGACCGGGAGAGGAGGCTATGGCTACACCTTC
TRBJ2-3,TRBV6-4,NA,TRBD1,CASSGTGGTDTQYF,TGTGCCAGCAGTGGGACAGGGGGCACAGATACGCAGTATTTT
TRBJ2-7,TRBV27,NA,TRBD2,CASSVSRSGSKQYF,TGTGCCAGCAGTGTCTCCCGTAGCGGGAGCAAGCAGTACTTC
TRBJ2-7,TRBV7-2,NA,NA,CASSLGGGEQYF,TGTGCCAGCAGCTTGGGGGGCGGCGAGCAGTACTTC
TRBJ2-5,TRBV28,NA,TRBD2,CASGSGRALETQYF,TGTGCCAGCGGCAGCGGGAGGGCCCTGGAGACCCAGTACTTC
TRBJ2-4,TRBV2,NA,NA,CASSEKGGSIQYF,TGTGCCAGCAGTGAGAAGGGGGGAAGCATTCAGTACTTC
TRBJ1-5,TRBV21-1,NA,NA,CASSIMDHPDRSNQPQHF,TGTGCCAGCAGCATTATGGATCACCCTGACAGGTCTAATCAGCCCCAGCATTTT
TRBJ1-5,TRBV5-1,NA,NA,CASSPGVSNQPQHF,TGCGCCAGCAGCCCGGGAGTTAGCAATCAGCCCCAGCATTTT
TRBJ1-1,TRBV27,few,NA,CASSLIGTMNTEAFF,TGTGCCAGCAGTTTGATAGGGACCATGAACACTGAAGCTTTCTTT
TRBJ1-4,TRBV5-8,once,NA,CASSLEVGEKLFF,TGTGCCAGCAGCTTGGAGGTCGGGGAAAAACTGTTTTTT
TRBJ1-5,TRBV6-5,NA,NA,CASSYRRVTGNQPQHF,TGTGCCAGCAGTTACCGACGGGTGACTGGGAATCAGCCCCAGCATTTT
TRBJ2-1,TRBV2,NA,NA,CASSEVVYYNEQFF,TGTGCCAGCAGTGAAGTCGTCTACTACAATGAGCAGTTCTTC
TRBJ1-2,TRBV27,NA,NA,CASSLAANYGYTF,TGTGCCAGCAGTTTAGCGGCAAACTATGGCTACACCTTC
TRBJ2-1,TRBV4-2,NA,NA,CASSQEGGAEQFF,TGTGCCAGCAGCCAAGAAGGGGGGGCTGAGCAGTTCTTC
TRBJ1-1,TRBV27,NA,NA,CASSAIGKNTEAFF,TGTGCCAGCAGCGCCATCGGGAAGAACACTGAAGCTTTCTTT
TRBJ2-3,TRBV6-5,NA,TRBD2,CASSRLAGTDTQYF,TGTGCCAGCAGTCGACTAGCAGGTACAGATACGCAGTATTTT
TRBJ2-7,TRBV27,NA,TRBD1,CASSDPGGAGSPAEQYF,TGTGCCAGCAGTGACCCAGGGGGCGCGGGTTCGCCTGCCGAGCAGTACTTC
TRBJ2-2,TRBV6-5,NA,NA,CASSWVSHTGELFF,TGTGCCAGCAGTTGGGTCAGCCACACCGGGGAGCTGTTTTTT
TRBJ2-5,TRBV29-1,NA,TRBD1,CSVEGTGCTQETQYF,TGCAGCGTTGAAGGGACAGGGTGTACGCAAGAGACCCAGTACTTC
TRBJ2-1,TRBV27,NA,NA,CASSLAGNGYNEQFF,TGTGCCAGCAGTTTAGCAGGGAATGGCTACAATGAGCAGTTCTTC
TRBJ2-5,TRBV19,NA,NA,CASSIGSGAQETQYF,TGTGCCAGTAGTATAGGCTCAGGGGCTCAAGAGACCCAGTACTTC
TRBJ2-7,TRBV9,NA,TRBD1,CASSVEGTGPYEQYF,TGTGCCAGCAGCGTAGAGGGGACAGGCCCCTACGAGCAGTACTTC
TRBJ2-5,TRBV11-2,NA,NA,CASSLSGETQYF,TGTGCCAGCAGCTTATCTGGAGAGACCCAGTACTTC
TRBJ1-2,TRBV9,once,NA,CASTVTTGGAYGYTF,TGTGCCAGCACCGTGACGACAGGCGGGGCCTATGGCTACACCTTC
TRBJ1-3,TRBV9,NA,TRBD1,CASSLQGADGNTIYF,TGTGCCAGCAGCTTACAGGGGGCGGACGGAAACACCATATATTTT
TRBJ2-7,TRBV5-8,NA,NA,CASSLVSGNYEQYF,TGTGCCAGCAGCTTGGTATCAGGGAACTACGAGCAGTACTTC
TRBJ1-6,TRBV6-1,NA,NA,CASSEDRSSYNSPLHF,TGTGCCAGCAGTGAAGACAGGAGCTCCTATAATTCACCCCTCCACTTT
TRBJ2-3,TRBV2,NA,NA,CASTGSQAQYF,TGTGCCAGCACAGGATCCCAGGCGCAGTATTTT
TRBJ1-5,TRBV28,once,NA,CASRESGGGDQPQHF,TGTGCCAGCAGGGAGAGCGGGGGGGGAGACCAGCCCCAGCATTTT
TRBJ2-2,TRBV11-2,NA,TRBD2,CASSFPTAGATNTGELFF,TGTGCCAGCAGCTTCCCGACAGCGGGGGCGACGAACACCGGGGAGCTGTTTTTT
TRBJ1-3,TRBV2,NA,TRBD1,CASSGTGALSGNTIYF,TGTGCCAGCAGTGGCACAGGGGCTTTGTCTGGAAACACCATATATTTT
TRBJ2-5,TRBV10-3,NA,NA,CAISGPGDSGTQYF,TGTGCCATCAGTGGCCCCGGAGATTCCGGGACCCAGTACTTC
TRBJ2-2,TRBV30,NA,NA,CAWIGGTYTGELFF,TGTGCCTGGATTGGGGGAACCTACACCGGGGAGCTGTTTTTT
TRBJ2-2,TRBV7-6,NA,NA,CASSLEVAAGELFF,TGTGCCAGCAGCTTAGAGGTAGCGGCCGGGGAGCTGTTTTTT
TRBJ2-7,TRBV5-4,NA,NA,CASGRDGVYEQYF,TGTGCCAGCGGCCGGGACGGCGTCTACGAGCAGTACTTC
TRBJ2-5,TRBV4-1,NA,TRBD2,CASSRLLAGAAQETQYF,TGCGCCAGCAGCCGATTACTAGCGGGAGCCGCCCAAGAGACCCAGTACTTC
TRBJ2-1,TRBV27,NA,NA,CASSLQAIYNEQFF,TGTGCCAGCAGTCTACAGGCAATATACAATGAGCAGTTCTTC
TRBJ2-7,TRBV6-1,NA,NA,CASSVRETYEQYF,TGTGCCAGCAGTGTGAGGGAGACCTACGAGCAGTACTTC
TRBJ2-5,TRBV28,NA,TRBD1,CASSPGTGGRGETQYF,TGTGCCAGCAGTCCCGGGACAGGGGGAAGGGGGGAGACCCAGTACTTC
TRBJ1-1,TRBV7-6,NA,NA,CASSLGGSEAFF,TGTGCCAGCAGCCTAGGGGGTTCTGAAGCTTTCTTT
TRBJ1-2,TRBV14,NA,NA,CASSRGGWQDYGYTF,TGTGCCAGCAGCCGAGGGGGATGGCAGGACTATGGCTACACCTTC
TRBJ2-5,TRBV5-4,NA,NA,CASSVPGHTYF,TGTGCCAGCAGCGTACCGGGACACACGTACTTC
TRBJ1-5,TRBV30,NA,NA,CAWSVRETHSNQPQHF,TGTGCCTGGAGTGTACGGGAAACTCATAGCAATCAGCCCCAGCATTTT
TRBJ1-1,TRBV27,NA,NA,CASSFGGNTEAFF,TGTGCCAGCAGTTTCGGGGGGAACACTGAAGCTTTCTTT
TRBJ1-2,TRBV13,NA,NA,CASAAGTDYGYTF,TGTGCCAGCGCCGCCGGGACGGACTATGGCTACACCTTC